The 9 T cell receptor beta chains below all came from one sample that was sequenced in a study of cytomegalovirus exposure and HLA in healthy donors. Produced via immunoSEQ multiplex PCR; TCRdb's table is partial and in-frame only. The sample lists roughly 330,000 clones, roughly 87% occurring once. Sequencing input: PBMCs. The receptors were gathered from a woman aged 30 to 39 in good health and CMV-seropositive.

J is TRBJ2-3 and V is TRBV5-1, with a weak D call TRBD2 (7 bases). This CDR3 is built from 16 residues. CDR1 SGHRS and CDR2 YFSETQ come from the germline V gene. Between the trimmed V and J ends, which lost 0 bases and 1 base, there was a span of 12 bases. The CDR3 bases are TGCGCCAGCAGCTTGGGCGGGGGCTACGGCACAGATACGCAGTATTTT. It encodes CASSLGGGYGTDTQYF.

CDR3 coding DNA: TGTGCCTGGAGTGAGGGGTGGGGTCAGCCCCAGCATTTT. Its translation is CAWSEGWGQPQHF. V usage is TRBV30 and J usage is TRBJ1-5, with D perhaps TRBD1 (5 bases). This CDR3 is 13 amino acids long. Germline V gene sequence: CDR1 GTSNPN, CDR2 SVGIG (reference sequence). V was trimmed by 1 base and J by 6 bases, leaving 10 bases between them.

The chain combines TRBV21-1 with TRBJ2-7; the DNA was not used to check the table's D call, TRBD1. TRBV21-1 is designated a pseudogene. This CDR3 is 15 amino acids long. In nucleotides, the CDR3 is TGTGCCAGCAGCAAAGAGGAGACAGGGTCCTACGAGCAGTACTTC. Protein product: CASSKEETGSYEQYF.

CDR3 amino acids: CASSFQGNYGYTF. Here the CDR3 DNA reads TGTGCCAGCAGTTTTCAGGGAAATTATGGCTACACCTTC. The chain has TRBV27 and TRBJ1-2, with D maybe TRBD1 (5 bases). V dropped 3 bases and J dropped 5 bases, with 10 bases sitting between them. The CDR3 extends over 13 amino acids. Germline CDR1 and CDR2: MNHEY and SMNVEV (reference sequence).

The V gene is TRBV27, the J gene TRBJ2-7, with D tentatively TRBD1 (6 bases). In germline, CDR1 is MNHEY, CDR2 SMNVEV (reference sequence). The CDR3 sequence is 13 residues long. V was pared by 6 bases and J by 6 bases, with 15 bases between. The CDR3 is CASSRRGLGEQYF. In DNA form, the CDR3 reads TGTGCCAGCAGCCGCAGGGGTTTGGGCGAGCAGTACTTC.

This clone has a single count. This chain links TRBV21-1 with TRBJ2-7; the table's D call of TRBD2 was not tested on the DNA. TRBV21-1 is noted as a pseudogene. The length of the CDR3 is 14 residues. CDR3 in amino acids: CASSKVWGGIGQYF. For the CDR3, the DNA is TGTGCCAGCAGCAAAGTCTGGGGGGGGATTGGGCAGTACTTC.

The rearrangement joins TRBV30 to TRBJ2-3, with 14 bases that match TRBD2. Germline CDR1 reads GTSNPN; CDR2 reads SVGIG (reference sequence). The CDR3 loop spans 16 amino acids. Germline trimming cut 0 bases from V and 4 bases from J; bases unmatched to any gene: 3. The CDR3 spells CAWSVETSGGADTQYF. The CDR3 coding sequence is TGTGCCTGGAGTGTCGAGACTAGCGGGGGGGCAGATACGCAGTATTTT. The full variable domain, rest sourced from reference TRBV30 and TRBJ2-3, is SQTIHQWPATLVQPVGSPLSLECTVEGTSNPNLYWYRQAAGRGLQLLFYSVGIGQISSEVPQNLSASRPQDRQFILSSKKLLLSDSGFYLCAWSVETSGGADTQYFGPGTRLTVL.

V usage is TRBV7-9 and J usage is TRBJ1-3; 7 nucleotides agree with TRBD1. This CDR3 comprises 15 residues. Germline CDR1 and CDR2: SEHNR and FQNEAQ (reference sequence). Trimming cost V 1 base and J 4 bases; bases outside gene matches: 4. CDR3 protein: CASSLEGTAGNTIYF. CDR3 nucleotide sequence: TGTGCCAGCAGCTTAGAGGGGACAGCAGGAAACACCATATATTTT.

The chain recombines TRBV6-5 with TRBJ2-5; D unclear. The CDR3 contains 13 residues. Germline CDR1 is MNHEY and CDR2 is SVGAGI. V was clipped by 2 bases and J by 1 base, with 5 bases between them. This CDR3 is CASSYSGQETQYF. The CDR3 DNA is TGTGCCAGCAGTTACAGTGGCCAAGAGACCCAGTACTTC.